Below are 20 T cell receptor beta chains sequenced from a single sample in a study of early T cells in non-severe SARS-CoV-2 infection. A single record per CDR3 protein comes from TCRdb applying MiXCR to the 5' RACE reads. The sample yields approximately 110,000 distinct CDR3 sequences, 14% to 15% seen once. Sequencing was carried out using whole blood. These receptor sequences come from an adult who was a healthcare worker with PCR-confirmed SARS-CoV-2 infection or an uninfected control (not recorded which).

In nucleotides, the CDR3 is TGTGCCAGCAGTAGCCTAGCGCGAAGCTCCTACAATGAGCAGTTCTTC. The encoded protein is CASSSLARSSYNEQFF. The rearrangement uses TRBV7-2 and TRBJ2-1; weak D call: TRBD2 (6 bases). V lost 6 bases and J 0 bases, leaving 15 bases between the germline ends. Germline CDR1 and CDR2: SGHTA and FQGNSA. The CDR3 has 16 residues.

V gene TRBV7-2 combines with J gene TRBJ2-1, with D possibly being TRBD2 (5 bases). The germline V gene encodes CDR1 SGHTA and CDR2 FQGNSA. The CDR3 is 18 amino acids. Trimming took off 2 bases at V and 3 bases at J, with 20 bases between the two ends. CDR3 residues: CASSLSVMVGVSYNEQFF. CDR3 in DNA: TGTGCCAGCAGCTTATCCGTCATGGTCGGGGTTAGCTACAATGAGCAGTTCTTC. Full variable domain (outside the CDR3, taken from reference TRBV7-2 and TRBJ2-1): GAGVSQSPSNKVTEKGKDVELRCDPISGHTALYWYRQSLGQGLEFLIYFQGNSAPDKSGLPSDRFSAERTGGSVSTLTIQRTQQEDSAVYLCASSLSVMVGVSYNEQFFGPGTRLTVL.

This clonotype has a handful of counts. The CDR3 DNA is TGTGCCAGCAGCGACGAGGGAGAGACCCAGTACTTC. This codes for CASSDEGETQYF. The chain joins TRBV9 to TRBJ2-5, with a weak D call TRBD2 (5 bases). The V gene lost 3 bases and the J gene lost 4 bases, with 7 bases spanning the gap. Germline V CDR1 and CDR2: SGDLS, YYNGEE. CDR3 length equals 12 residues.

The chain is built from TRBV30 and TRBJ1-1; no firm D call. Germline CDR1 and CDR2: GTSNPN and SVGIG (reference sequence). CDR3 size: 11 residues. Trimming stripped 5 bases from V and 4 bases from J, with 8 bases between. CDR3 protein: CAWAPGTEAFF. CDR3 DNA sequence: TGTGCCTGGGCCCCCGGCACTGAAGCTTTCTTT.

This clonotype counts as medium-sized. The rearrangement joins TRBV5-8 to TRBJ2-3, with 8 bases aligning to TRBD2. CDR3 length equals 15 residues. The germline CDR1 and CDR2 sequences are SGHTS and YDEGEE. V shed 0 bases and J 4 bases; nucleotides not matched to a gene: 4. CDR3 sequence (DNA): TGTGCCAGCAGCTTGGGGATTAGCGGGGCAGATACGCAGTATTTT. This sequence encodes CASSLGISGADTQYF.

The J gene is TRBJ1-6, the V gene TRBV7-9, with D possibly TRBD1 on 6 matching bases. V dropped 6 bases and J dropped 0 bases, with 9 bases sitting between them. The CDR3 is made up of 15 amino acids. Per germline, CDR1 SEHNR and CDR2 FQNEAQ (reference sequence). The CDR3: CASSSGDSYNSPLHF. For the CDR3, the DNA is TGTGCCAGCAGTTCAGGGGACTCCTATAATTCACCCCTCCACTTT.

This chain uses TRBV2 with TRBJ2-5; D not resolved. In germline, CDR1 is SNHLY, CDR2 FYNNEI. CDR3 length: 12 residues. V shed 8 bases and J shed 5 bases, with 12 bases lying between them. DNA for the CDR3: TGTGCCAGCTCGCAGATTCCCGAGACCCAGTACTTC. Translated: CASSQIPETQYF.

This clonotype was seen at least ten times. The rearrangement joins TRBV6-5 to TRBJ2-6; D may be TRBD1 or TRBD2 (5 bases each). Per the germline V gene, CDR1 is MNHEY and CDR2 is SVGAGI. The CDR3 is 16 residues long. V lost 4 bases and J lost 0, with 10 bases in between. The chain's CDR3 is CASSFSGGSGANVLTF. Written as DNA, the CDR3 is TGTGCCAGCAGTTTCTCTGGGGGCTCTGGGGCCAACGTCCTGACTTTC.

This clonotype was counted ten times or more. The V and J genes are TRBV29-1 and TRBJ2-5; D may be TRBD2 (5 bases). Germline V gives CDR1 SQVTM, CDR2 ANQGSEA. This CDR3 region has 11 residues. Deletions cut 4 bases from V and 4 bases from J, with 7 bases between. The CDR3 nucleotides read TGCAGCGTTGGTCGGGGAGAGACCCAGTACTTC. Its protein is CSVGRGETQYF.

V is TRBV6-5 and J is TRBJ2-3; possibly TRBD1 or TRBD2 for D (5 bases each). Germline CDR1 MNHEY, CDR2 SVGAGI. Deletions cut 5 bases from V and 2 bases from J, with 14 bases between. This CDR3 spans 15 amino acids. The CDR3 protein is CASSSGGANTDTQYF. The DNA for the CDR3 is TGTGCCAGCAGTAGCGGTGGGGCGAACACAGATACGCAGTATTTT.

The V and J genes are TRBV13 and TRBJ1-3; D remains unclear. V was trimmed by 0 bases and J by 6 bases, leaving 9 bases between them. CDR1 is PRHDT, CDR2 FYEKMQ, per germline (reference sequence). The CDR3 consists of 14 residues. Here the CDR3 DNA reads TGTGCCAGCAGCTTAGGGACGGACGAAAACACCATATATTTT. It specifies CASSLGTDENTIYF.

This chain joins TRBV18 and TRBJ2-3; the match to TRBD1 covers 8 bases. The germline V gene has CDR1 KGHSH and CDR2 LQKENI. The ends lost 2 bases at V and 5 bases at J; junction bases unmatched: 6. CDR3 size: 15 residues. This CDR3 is CASSPIDRGGDTQYF. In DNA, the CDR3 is TGTGCCAGCTCACCAATAGACAGGGGAGGAGATACGCAGTATTTT. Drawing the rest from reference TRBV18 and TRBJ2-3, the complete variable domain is NAGVMQNPRHLVRRRGQEARLRCSPMKGHSHVYWYRQLPEEGLKFMVYLQKENIIDESGMPKERFSAEFPKEGPSILRIQQVVRGDSAAYFCASSPIDRGGDTQYFGPGTRLTVL.

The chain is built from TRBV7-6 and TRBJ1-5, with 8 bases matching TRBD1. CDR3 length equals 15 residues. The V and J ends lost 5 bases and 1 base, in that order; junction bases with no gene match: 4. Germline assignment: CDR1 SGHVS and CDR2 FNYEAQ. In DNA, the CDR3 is TGTGCCAGCAGCCCAGGACAGGGAAGCAATCAGCCCCAGCATTTT. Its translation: CASSPGQGSNQPQHF.

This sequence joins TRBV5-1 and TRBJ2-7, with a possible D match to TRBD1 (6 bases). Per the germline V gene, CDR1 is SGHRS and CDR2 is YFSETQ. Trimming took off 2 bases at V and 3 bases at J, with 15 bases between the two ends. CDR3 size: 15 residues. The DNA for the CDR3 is TGCGCCAGCAGCTTAGGCTGGGACATTATCTACGAGCAGTACTTC. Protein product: CASSLGWDIIYEQYF.

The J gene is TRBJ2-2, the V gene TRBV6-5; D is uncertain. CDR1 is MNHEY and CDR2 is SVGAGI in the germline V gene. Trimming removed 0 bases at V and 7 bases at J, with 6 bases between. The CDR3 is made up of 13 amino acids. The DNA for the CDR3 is TGTGCCAGCAGTTACTCGCCTTACGGGGAGCTGTTTTTT. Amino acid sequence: CASSYSPYGELFF.

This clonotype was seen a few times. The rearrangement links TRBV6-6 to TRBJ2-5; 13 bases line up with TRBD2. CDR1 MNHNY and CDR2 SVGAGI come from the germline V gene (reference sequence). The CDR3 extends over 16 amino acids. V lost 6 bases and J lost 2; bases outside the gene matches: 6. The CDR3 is CASRPPGLAGQETQYF. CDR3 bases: TGTGCCAGCAGGCCACCGGGACTAGCGGGACAAGAGACCCAGTACTTC.

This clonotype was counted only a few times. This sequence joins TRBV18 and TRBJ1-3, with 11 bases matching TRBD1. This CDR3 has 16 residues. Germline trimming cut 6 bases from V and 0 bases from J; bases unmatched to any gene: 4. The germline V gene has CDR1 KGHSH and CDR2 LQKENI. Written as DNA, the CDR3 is TGTGCCAGCTCCCGAGGACAGGGGGCCTCTGGAAACACCATATATTTT. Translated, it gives CASSRGQGASGNTIYF.

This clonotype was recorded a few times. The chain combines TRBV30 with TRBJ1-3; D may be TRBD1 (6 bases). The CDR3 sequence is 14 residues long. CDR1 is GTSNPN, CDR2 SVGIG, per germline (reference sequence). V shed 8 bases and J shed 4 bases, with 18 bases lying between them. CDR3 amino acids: CAGSPQGLGNTIYF. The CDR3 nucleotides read TGTGCCGGGTCCCCTCAGGGGCTCGGAAACACCATATATTTT.

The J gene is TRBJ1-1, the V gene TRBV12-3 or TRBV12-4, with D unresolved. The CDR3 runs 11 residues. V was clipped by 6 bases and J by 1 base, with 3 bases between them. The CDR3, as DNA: TGTGCCAGCAGGTGGAACACTGAAGCTTTCTTT. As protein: CASRWNTEAFF.

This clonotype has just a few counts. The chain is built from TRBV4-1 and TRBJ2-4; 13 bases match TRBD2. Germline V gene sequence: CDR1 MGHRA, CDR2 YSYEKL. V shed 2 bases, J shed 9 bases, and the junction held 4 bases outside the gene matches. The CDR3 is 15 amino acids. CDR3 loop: CASSQPTSGGFIQYF. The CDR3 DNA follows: TGCGCCAGCAGCCAACCGACTAGCGGGGGGTTCATTCAGTACTTC.